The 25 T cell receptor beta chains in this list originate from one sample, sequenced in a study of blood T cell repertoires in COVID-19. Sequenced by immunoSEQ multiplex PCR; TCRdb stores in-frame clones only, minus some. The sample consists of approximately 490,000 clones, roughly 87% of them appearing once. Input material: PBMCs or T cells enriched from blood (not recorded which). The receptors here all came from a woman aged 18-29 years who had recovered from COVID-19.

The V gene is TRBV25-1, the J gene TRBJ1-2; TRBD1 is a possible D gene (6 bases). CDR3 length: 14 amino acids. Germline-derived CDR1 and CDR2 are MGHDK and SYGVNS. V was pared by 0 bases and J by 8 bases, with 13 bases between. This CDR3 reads CASSEYSGAEGYTF. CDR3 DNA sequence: TGTGCCAGCAGTGAATATTCAGGGGCCGAGGGCTACACCTTC.

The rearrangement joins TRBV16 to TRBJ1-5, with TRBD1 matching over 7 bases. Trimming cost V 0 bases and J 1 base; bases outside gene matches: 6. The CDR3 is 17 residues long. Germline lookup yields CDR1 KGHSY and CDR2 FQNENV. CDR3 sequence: CASSQSGTALSNQPQHF. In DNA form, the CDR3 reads TGTGCCAGCAGCCAATCCGGGACAGCTCTAAGCAATCAGCCCCAGCATTTT.

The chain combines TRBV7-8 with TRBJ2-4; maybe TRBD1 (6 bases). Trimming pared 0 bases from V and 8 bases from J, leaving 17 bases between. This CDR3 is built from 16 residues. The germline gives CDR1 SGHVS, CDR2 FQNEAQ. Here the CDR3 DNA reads TGTGCCAGCAGCTTAGCGGATAACGGGCCAGGGGACATTCAGTACTTC. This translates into CASSLADNGPGDIQYF. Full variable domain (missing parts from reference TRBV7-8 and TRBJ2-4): GAGVSQSPRYKVAKRGQDVALRCDPISGHVSLFWYQQALGQGPEFLTYFQNEAQLDKSGLPSDRFFAERPEGSVSTLKIQRTQQEDSAVYLCASSLADNGPGDIQYFGAGTRLSVL.

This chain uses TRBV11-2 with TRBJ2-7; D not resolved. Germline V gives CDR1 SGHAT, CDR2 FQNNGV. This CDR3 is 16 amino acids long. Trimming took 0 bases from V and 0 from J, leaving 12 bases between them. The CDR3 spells CASSLDLMQISYEQYF. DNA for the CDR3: TGTGCCAGCAGCTTAGATCTCATGCAGATCTCCTACGAGCAGTACTTC.

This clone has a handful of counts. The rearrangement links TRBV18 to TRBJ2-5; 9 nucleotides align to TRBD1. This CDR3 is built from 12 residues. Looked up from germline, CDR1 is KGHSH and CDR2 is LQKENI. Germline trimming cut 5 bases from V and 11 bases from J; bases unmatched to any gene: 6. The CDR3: CASSRDREEQYF. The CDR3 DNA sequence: TGTGCCAGCTCAAGGGACAGGGAAGAGCAGTACTTC.

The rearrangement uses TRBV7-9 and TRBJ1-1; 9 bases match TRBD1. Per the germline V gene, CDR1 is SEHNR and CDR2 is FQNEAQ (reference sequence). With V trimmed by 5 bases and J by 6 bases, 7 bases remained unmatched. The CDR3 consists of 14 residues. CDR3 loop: CASSPLQGAAEAFF. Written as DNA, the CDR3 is TGTGCCAGCAGCCCCCTACAGGGGGCGGCTGAAGCTTTCTTT. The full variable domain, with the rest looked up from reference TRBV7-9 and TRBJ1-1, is DTGVSQNPRHKITKRGQNVTFRCDPISEHNRLYWYRQTLGQGPEFLTYFQNEAQLEKSRLLSDRFSAERPKGSFSTLEIQRTEQGDSAMYLCASSPLQGAAEAFFGQGTRLTVV.

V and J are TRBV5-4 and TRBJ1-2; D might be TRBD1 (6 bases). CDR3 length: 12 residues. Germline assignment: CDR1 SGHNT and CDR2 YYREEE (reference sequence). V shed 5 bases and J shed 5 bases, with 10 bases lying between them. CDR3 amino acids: CASSSDRYGYTF. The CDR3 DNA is TGTGCCAGCAGTTCGGACAGATATGGCTACACCTTC.

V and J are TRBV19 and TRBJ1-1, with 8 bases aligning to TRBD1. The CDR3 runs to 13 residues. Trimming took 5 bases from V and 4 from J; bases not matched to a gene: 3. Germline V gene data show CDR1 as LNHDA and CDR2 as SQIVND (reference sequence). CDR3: CASSAQGGTEAFF. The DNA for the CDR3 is TGTGCCAGTAGTGCACAGGGGGGCACTGAAGCTTTCTTT.

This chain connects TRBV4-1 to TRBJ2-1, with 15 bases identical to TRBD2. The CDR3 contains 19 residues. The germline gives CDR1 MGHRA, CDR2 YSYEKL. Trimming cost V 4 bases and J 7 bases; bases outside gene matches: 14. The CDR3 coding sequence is TGCGCCAGCAGCCCTCCGGGACTAGCGGGGGGCCGTTTAGGGAATGAGCAGTTCTTC. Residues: CASSPPGLAGGRLGNEQFF.

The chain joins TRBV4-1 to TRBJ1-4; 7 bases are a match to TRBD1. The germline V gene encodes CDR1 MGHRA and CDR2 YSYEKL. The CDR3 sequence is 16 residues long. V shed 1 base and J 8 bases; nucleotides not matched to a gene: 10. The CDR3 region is CASSQAMAGGEEKLFF. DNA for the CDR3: TGCGCCAGCAGCCAAGCCATGGCAGGGGGTGAAGAAAAACTGTTTTTT.

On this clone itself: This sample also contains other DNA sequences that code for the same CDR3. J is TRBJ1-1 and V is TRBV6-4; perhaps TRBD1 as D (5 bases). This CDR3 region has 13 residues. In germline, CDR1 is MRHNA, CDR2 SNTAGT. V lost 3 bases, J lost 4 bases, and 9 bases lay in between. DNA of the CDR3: TGTGCCAGCAGTGAGCAGGGAGGCACTGAAGCTTTCTTT. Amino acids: CASSEQGGTEAFF.

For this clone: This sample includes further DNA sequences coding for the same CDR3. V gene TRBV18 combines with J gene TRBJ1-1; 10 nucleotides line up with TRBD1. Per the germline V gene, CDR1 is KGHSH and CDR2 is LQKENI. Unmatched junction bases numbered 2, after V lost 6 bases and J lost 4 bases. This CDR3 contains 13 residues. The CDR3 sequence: CASSGQGSTEAFF. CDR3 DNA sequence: TGTGCCAGCTCGGGACAGGGGAGCACTGAAGCTTTCTTT.

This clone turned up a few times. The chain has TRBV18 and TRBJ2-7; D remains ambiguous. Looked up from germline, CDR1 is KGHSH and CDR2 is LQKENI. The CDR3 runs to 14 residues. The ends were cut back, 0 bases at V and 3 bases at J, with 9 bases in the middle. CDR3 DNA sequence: TGTGCCAGCTCACCACCCCAATCAGGCTACGAGCAGTACTTC. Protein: CASSPPQSGYEQYF.

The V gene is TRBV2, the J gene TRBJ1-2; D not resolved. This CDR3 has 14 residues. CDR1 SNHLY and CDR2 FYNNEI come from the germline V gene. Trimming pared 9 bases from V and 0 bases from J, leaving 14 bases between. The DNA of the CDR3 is TGTGCCAGTGTTACCTTAATAGCTAACTATGGCTACACCTTC. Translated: CASVTLIANYGYTF.

Written as DNA, the CDR3 is TGTGCCAGCAGCCAAAATCCCCCCCAGGACAGGGGGTCAGAGACCCAGTACTTC. It codes for CASSQNPPQDRGSETQYF. V usage is TRBV3-1 (or the pseudogene TRBV3-2) and J usage is TRBJ2-5, with 10 bases matching TRBD1. CDR1 LGHDT and CDR2 YNNKEL come from the germline V gene (reference sequence). V gave up 2 bases and J gave up 4 bases; unmatched junction bases: 13. CDR3 length: 18 amino acids.

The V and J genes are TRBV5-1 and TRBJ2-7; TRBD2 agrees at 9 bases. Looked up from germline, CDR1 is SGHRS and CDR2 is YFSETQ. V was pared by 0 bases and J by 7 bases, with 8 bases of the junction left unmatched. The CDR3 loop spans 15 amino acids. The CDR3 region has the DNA TGCGCCAGCAGCTTGGTTTCGGGACTAGCTCGAGAGCAGTACTTC. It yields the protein CASSLVSGLAREQYF. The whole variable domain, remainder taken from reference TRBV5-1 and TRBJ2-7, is KAGVTQTPRYLIKTRGQQVTLSCSPISGHRSVSWYQQTPGQGLQFLFEYFSETQRNKGNFPGRFSGRQFSNSRSEMNVSTLELGDSALYLCASSLVSGLAREQYFGPGTRLTVT.

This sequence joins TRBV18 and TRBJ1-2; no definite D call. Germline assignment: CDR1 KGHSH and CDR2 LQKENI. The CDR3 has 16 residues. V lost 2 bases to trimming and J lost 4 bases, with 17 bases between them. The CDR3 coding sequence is TGTGCCAGCTCACCAACGCGTCACAGCGGGAGCTATGGCTACACCTTC. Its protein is CASSPTRHSGSYGYTF.

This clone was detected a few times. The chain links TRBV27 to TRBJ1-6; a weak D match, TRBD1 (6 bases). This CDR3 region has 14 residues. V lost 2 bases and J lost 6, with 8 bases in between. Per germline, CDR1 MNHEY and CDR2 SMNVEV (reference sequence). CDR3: CASSLRRGNSPLHF. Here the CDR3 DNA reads TGTGCCAGCAGTTTACGCAGGGGTAATTCACCCCTCCACTTT.

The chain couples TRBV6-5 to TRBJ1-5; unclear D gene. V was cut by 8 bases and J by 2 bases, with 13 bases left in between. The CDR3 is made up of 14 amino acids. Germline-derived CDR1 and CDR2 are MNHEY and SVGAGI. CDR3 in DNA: TGTGCCAGCGGCGGGAGAGGAGGCAATCAGCCCCAGCATTTT. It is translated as CASGGRGGNQPQHF.

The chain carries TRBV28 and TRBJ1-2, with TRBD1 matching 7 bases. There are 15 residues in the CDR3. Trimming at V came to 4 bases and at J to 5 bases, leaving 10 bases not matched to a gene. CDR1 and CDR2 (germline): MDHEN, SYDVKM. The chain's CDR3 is CASSSPRQGIYGYTF. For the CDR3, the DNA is TGTGCCAGCAGTTCCCCGAGACAGGGTATTTATGGCTACACCTTC.

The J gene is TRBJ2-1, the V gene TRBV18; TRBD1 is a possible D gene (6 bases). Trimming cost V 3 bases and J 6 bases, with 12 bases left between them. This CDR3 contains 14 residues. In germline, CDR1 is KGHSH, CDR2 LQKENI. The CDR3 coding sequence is TGTGCCAGCTCACCTAACACAGGGATCAATGAGCAGTTCTTC. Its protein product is CASSPNTGINEQFF.

This chain's CDR3 is CASSSTTGIEQFF. CDR3 bases: TGTGCCAGCAGTTCCACGACAGGGATTGAGCAGTTCTTC. The V and J genes are TRBV12-3 or TRBV12-4 and TRBJ2-1, with TRBD1 matching over 7 bases. There are 13 residues in the CDR3. Unmatched junction bases numbered 6, after V lost 4 bases and J lost 9 bases.

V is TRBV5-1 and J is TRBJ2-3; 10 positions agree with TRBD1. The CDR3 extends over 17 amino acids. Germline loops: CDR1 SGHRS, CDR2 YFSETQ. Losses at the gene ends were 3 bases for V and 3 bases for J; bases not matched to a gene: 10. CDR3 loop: CASSSDPTGGRTDTQYF. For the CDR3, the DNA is TGCGCCAGCAGCTCCGACCCGACAGGGGGCAGGACAGATACGCAGTATTTT.

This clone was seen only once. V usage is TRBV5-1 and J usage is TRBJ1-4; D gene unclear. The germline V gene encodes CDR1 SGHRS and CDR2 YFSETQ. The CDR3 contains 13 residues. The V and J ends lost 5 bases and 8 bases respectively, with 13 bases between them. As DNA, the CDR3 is TGCGCCAGCAGAACGACAAGCGGGGAAAAACTGTTTTTT. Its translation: CASRTTSGEKLFF. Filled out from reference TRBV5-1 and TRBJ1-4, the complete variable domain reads KAGVTQTPRYLIKTRGQQVTLSCSPISGHRSVSWYQQTPGQGLQFLFEYFSETQRNKGNFPGRFSGRQFSNSRSEMNVSTLELGDSALYLCASRTTSGEKLFFGSGTQLSVL.

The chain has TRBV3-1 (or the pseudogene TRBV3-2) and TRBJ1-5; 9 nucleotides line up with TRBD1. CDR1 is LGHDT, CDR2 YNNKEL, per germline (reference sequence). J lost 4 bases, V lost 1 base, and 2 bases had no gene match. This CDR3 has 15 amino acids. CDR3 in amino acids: CASSQADRGNQPQHF. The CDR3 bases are TGTGCCAGCAGCCAAGCGGACAGGGGAAATCAGCCCCAGCATTTT.